The 5 T cell receptor beta chains below come from one sample, sequenced in a study of cytomegalovirus exposure and HLA in healthy donors. Profiled with immunoSEQ multiplex PCR; TCRdb holds only in-frame clones, not every one. The table includes fewer than 200,000 clones, about 86% detected once. The sequenced sample consisted of PBMCs. The receptors here all came from a woman aged 30 to 39 in good health and CMV-seronegative.

The chain joins TRBV16 to TRBJ2-7; TRBD1 is a possible D gene (6 bases). CDR1 is KGHSY and CDR2 is FQNENV in the germline V gene. This CDR3 has 15 amino acids. V was pared by 2 bases and J by 3 bases, with 14 bases between. The CDR3 protein is CASSQGVQGFYEQYF. The CDR3 nucleotides read TGTGCCAGCAGCCAAGGAGTACAGGGTTTCTACGAGCAGTACTTC.

The chain combines TRBV5-1 with TRBJ1-2; 9 bases map to TRBD1. The germline CDR1 and CDR2 sequences are SGHRS and YFSETQ. The junction had 14 bases not matched to a gene; V was cut back by 4 bases and J by 4 bases. This CDR3 contains 17 residues. The CDR3 loop reads CASSARRTGESRYGYTF. For the CDR3, the DNA is TGCGCCAGCAGCGCCAGACGGACAGGGGAGTCTCGCTATGGCTACACCTTC.

This sequence joins TRBV5-4 and TRBJ2-7; 9 bases map to TRBD1. Germline loops: CDR1 SGHNT, CDR2 YYREEE (reference sequence). CDR3 length: 14 amino acids. The J segment lost 7 bases and the V segment lost 7 bases, leaving 12 bases of the junction unmatched. CDR3 bases: TGTGCCAGCGGACCCGGGACAGGGCGGTGGGAGCAGTACTTC. Protein: CASGPGTGRWEQYF.

This chain connects TRBV5-1 to TRBJ1-5; possible D gene TRBD1, 5 bases. The germline V gene encodes CDR1 SGHRS and CDR2 YFSETQ. There are 15 residues in the CDR3. V lost 5 bases, J lost 0 bases, and 12 bases lay in between. The CDR3 coding sequence is TGCGCCAGCAGACAGGACCCGAATAGCAATCAGCCCCAGCATTTT. Its protein product is CASRQDPNSNQPQHF.

The chain links TRBV19 to TRBJ1-1; TRBD1 agrees at 8 bases. Trimming cost V 10 bases and J 1 base; bases outside gene matches: 5. Germline V gives CDR1 LNHDA, CDR2 SQIVND (reference sequence). The CDR3 is 13 residues long. This CDR3 is CATDRGENTEAFF. For the CDR3, the DNA is TGTGCCACCGACAGGGGAGAGAACACTGAAGCTTTCTTT. The full variable domain, completed using reference TRBV19 and TRBJ1-1, is DGGITQSPKYLFRKEGQNVTLSCEQNLNHDAMYWYRQDPGQGLRLIYYSQIVNDFQKGDIAEGYSVSREKKESFPLTVTSAQKNPTAFYLCATDRGENTEAFFGQGTRLTVV.